The clone carrying this TCR beta chain was recorded at least ten times. Its antigen is undetermined. This entry is derived from a study of Graves' ophthalmopathy and Graves' hyperthyroidism. Regarding the study as a whole: The authors also found most expanded thyroid clonotypes above 0.001 frequency in blood.

TCR beta CDR3 regions were amplified from RNA transcripts. RT-PCR with HTBI primers came first, then second-round multiplex PCR. TCRdb itself ran the multiplex PCR reads through MiXCR, one entry per CDR3 protein. The profile shows about 210,000 distinct CDR3 sequences, 25% to 35% of them singletons. Germline CDR1 SGDLS, CDR2 YYNGEE. The V end lost 0 bases, the J end lost 3 bases, and 7 bases lay between the germline ends. The length of the CDR3 is 13 residues. No donor had other autoimmune disease, uncontrolled infection, pregnancy or lactation. Around 10 ml of fresh blood yielded the PBMCs by density gradient.

Sequences were obtained from peripheral blood. This chain links TRBV9 with TRBJ2-7; no clear D gene. The receptor was derived from a man aged 45-65 years with Graves' ophthalmopathy. CDR3 nucleotide sequence: TGTGCCAGCAGCGTAGAGGACGACTACGAGCAGTACTTC. Its translation: CASSVEDDYEQYF.